Below, 11 T cell receptor beta chains from the same sample are listed, as sequenced in a study of blood T cell repertoires in COVID-19. Repertoires were generated with immunoSEQ multiplex PCR, while TCRdb's copy carries only in-frame clones and drops some. The sample lists about 100,000 clones, approximately 90% seen once, with 0.85% to 1% in the top ten. Sequenced: peripheral blood. The receptor source for this set is a man aged 55-75 years with acute or convalescent COVID-19.

The chain links TRBV5-1 to TRBJ1-1, with D possibly TRBD1 on 6 matching bases. CDR3 length: 16 residues. Germline CDR1 and CDR2: SGHRS and YFSETQ. Trimming pared 2 bases from V and 1 base from J, leaving 15 bases between. CDR3 nucleotide sequence: TGCGCCAGCAGCTTACTACAGGGTTGGGGGAACACTGAAGCTTTCTTT. Translation gives CASSLLQGWGNTEAFF. Full variable domain (rest looked up from reference TRBV5-1 and TRBJ1-1): KAGVTQTPRYLIKTRGQQVTLSCSPISGHRSVSWYQQTPGQGLQFLFEYFSETQRNKGNFPGRFSGRQFSNSRSEMNVSTLELGDSALYLCASSLLQGWGNTEAFFGQGTRLTVV.

This chain links TRBV7-2 with TRBJ2-3; D not certain. V lost 2 bases, J lost 1 base, and 4 bases lay in between. This CDR3 region has 13 residues. CDR1 is SGHTA, CDR2 FQGNSA, per germline. The CDR3 DNA sequence: TGTGCCAGCAGCTTACAGGGCACAGATACGCAGTATTTT. Protein: CASSLQGTDTQYF.

The CDR3 spells CATSDPRQDYGYTF. CDR3 in DNA: TGTGCCACCAGTGACCCAAGACAGGACTATGGCTACACCTTC. V is TRBV24-1 and J is TRBJ1-2, with a tentative D call TRBD1 (6 bases). This CDR3 is 14 amino acids long. V gave up 4 bases and J gave up 3 bases, with 11 bases separating them. Germline CDR1 KGHDR, CDR2 SFDVKD.

The V gene is TRBV5-1, the J gene TRBJ2-1; D unresolved. With 4 bases removed from V and 11 bases from J, the gap between germline ends came to 13 bases. The CDR3 spans 12 residues. Germline V lookup: CDR1 SGHRS, CDR2 YFSETQ. In DNA, the CDR3 is TGCGCCAGCAGCCCAAGAGACAACCAGCAGTTCTTC. Translating it yields CASSPRDNQQFF.

The DNA of the CDR3 is TGTGCCAGCAGTAACAGAAATTCACCCCTCCACTTT. This sequence encodes CASSNRNSPLHF. V usage is TRBV7-9 and J usage is TRBJ1-6; D not certain. Trimming pared 6 bases from V and 7 bases from J, leaving 7 bases between. The CDR3 has 12 amino acids. Germline CDR1 SEHNR, CDR2 FQNEAQ (reference sequence).

The chain joins TRBV7-2 to TRBJ2-3, with D unclear. The germline CDR1 and CDR2 sequences are SGHTA and FQGNSA. The V end was cut by 1 base, the J end by 2 bases, with 4 bases between. This CDR3 is 13 amino acids long. The DNA for the CDR3 is TGTGCCAGCAGCTTAGACTTCACAGATACGCAGTATTTT. Residues: CASSLDFTDTQYF.

V usage is TRBV3-1 (or the pseudogene TRBV3-2) and J usage is TRBJ2-5, with a possible D match to TRBD1 (6 bases). In germline, CDR1 is LGHDT, CDR2 YNNKEL (reference sequence). Trimming shortened V by 1 base and J by 5 bases, and 14 bases separated the two germline ends. The CDR3 is 15 amino acids. The CDR3: CASSQAPNRAETQYF. DNA for the CDR3: TGTGCCAGCAGCCAAGCCCCGAACAGGGCGGAGACCCAGTACTTC.

The table lists this clone with a few counts. DNA of the CDR3: TGTGCCGCCGCTGGGACAGGGGTGAACACTGAAGCTTTCTTT. This sequence encodes CAAAGTGVNTEAFF. The chain is built from TRBV10-3 and TRBJ1-1; 10 positions agree with TRBD1. CDR3 length: 14 residues. V gave up 11 bases and J gave up 0 bases; unmatched junction bases: 6. Germline CDR1 ENHRY, CDR2 SYGVKD.

The CDR3 sequence: CASSPRLDTDTQYF. As DNA, the CDR3 is TGTGCCAGCAGCCCCCGACTAGACACAGATACGCAGTATTTT. V is TRBV14 and J is TRBJ2-3; possible D gene TRBD2, 6 bases. There are 14 residues in the CDR3. Between the trimmed V and J ends, which lost 4 bases and 2 bases, there was a span of 10 bases. Per germline, CDR1 SGHDN and CDR2 FVKESK.

This clone was counted only a few times. This chain connects TRBV5-1 to TRBJ1-1; D gene uncertain. The germline CDR1 and CDR2 sequences are SGHRS and YFSETQ. The CDR3 runs to 15 residues. The V gene lost 0 bases and the J gene lost 4 bases, with 13 bases spanning the gap. In nucleotides, the CDR3 is TGCGCCAGCAGCTTGGCCGGAGTGCCGGCCACTGAAGCTTTCTTT. The encoded protein is CASSLAGVPATEAFF.

The genes are TRBV28 and TRBJ2-7, with 7 bases identical to TRBD1. With V trimmed by 5 bases and J by 6 bases, 13 bases remained unmatched. The CDR3 covers 15 residues. Per the germline V gene, CDR1 is MDHEN and CDR2 is SYDVKM. CDR3 residues: CASSPPGQQRGEQYV. The DNA of the CDR3 is TGTGCCAGCAGTCCCCCGGGACAGCAACGAGGCGAGCAGTACGTC.